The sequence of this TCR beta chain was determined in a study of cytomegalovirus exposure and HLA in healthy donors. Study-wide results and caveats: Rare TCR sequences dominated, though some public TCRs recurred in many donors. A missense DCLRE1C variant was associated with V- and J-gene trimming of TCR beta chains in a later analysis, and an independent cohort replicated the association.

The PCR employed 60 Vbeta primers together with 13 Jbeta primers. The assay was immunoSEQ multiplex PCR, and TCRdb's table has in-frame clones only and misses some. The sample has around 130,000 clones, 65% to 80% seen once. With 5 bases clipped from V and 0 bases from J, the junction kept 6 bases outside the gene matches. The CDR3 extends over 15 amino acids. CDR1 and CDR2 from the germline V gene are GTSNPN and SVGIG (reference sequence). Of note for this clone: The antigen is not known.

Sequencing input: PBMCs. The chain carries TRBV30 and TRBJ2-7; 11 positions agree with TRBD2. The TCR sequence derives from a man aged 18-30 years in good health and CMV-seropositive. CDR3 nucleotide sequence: TGTGCCTGGGTCCCCACTAGCGGGAGCTCCTACGAGCAGTACTTC. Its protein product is CAWVPTSGSSYEQYF.